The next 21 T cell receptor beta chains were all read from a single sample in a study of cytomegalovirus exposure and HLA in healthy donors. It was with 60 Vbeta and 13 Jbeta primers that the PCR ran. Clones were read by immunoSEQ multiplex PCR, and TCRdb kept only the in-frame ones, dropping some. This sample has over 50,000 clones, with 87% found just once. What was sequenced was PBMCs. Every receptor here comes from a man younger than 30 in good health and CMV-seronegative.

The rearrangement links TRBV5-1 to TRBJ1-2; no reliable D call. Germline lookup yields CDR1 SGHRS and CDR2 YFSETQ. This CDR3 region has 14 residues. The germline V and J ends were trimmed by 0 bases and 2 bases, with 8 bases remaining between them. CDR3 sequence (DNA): TGCGCCAGCAGCTTGGAGCGGGCGAACTATGGCTACACCTTC. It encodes CASSLERANYGYTF.

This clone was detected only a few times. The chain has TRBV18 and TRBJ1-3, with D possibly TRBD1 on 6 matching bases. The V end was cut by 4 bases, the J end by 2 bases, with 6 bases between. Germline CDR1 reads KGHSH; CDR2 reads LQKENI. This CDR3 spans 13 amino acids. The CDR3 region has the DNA TGTGCCAGCTCACAGGGGGCTGGAAACACCATATATTTT. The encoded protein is CASSQGAGNTIYF.

CDR3 protein: CASSFGLAGGVSSYNEQFF. In nucleotides, the CDR3 is TGTGCCAGCAGTTTCGGACTAGCGGGGGGCGTTTCATCCTACAATGAGCAGTTCTTC. The chain carries TRBV9 and TRBJ2-1; 14 nucleotides line up with TRBD2. After removal of 5 bases from V and 1 base from J, the junction contained 11 bases not matched to a gene. The CDR3 runs to 19 residues. CDR1 SGDLS and CDR2 YYNGEE come from the germline V gene.

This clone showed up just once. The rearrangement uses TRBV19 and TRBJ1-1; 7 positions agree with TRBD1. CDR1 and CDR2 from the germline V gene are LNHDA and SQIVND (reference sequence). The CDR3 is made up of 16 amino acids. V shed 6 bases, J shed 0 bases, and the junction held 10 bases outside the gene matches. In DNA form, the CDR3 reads TGTGCCAGTAGCCAGTATCGGGGACAGATGAACACTGAAGCTTTCTTT. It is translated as CASSQYRGQMNTEAFF.

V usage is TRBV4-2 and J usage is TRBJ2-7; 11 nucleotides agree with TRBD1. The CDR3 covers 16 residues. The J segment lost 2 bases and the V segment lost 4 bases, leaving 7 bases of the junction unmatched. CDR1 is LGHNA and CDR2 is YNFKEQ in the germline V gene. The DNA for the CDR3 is TGTGCCAGCAGCCTTGATCGGGACAGGGGGACCTACGAGCAGTACTTC. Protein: CASSLDRDRGTYEQYF.

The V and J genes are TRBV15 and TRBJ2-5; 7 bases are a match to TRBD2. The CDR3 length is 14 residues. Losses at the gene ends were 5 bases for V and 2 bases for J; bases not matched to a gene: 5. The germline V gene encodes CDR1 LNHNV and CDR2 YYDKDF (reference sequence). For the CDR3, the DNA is TGTGCCACCAGCGGCGGGACTACGCAAGAGACCCAGTACTTC. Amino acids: CATSGGTTQETQYF.

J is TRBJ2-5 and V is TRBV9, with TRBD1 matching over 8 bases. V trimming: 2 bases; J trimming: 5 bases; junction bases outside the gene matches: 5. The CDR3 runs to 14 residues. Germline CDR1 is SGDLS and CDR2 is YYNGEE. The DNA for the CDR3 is TGTGCCAGCAGCGTCGCAGGGGGCTCGGAGACCCAGTACTTC. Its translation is CASSVAGGSETQYF.

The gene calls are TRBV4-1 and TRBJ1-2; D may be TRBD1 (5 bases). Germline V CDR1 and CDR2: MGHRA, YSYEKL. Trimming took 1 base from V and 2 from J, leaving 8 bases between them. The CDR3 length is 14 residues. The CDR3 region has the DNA TGCGCCAGCAGCCAAGGGAAGGGGAACTATGGCTACACCTTC. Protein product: CASSQGKGNYGYTF.

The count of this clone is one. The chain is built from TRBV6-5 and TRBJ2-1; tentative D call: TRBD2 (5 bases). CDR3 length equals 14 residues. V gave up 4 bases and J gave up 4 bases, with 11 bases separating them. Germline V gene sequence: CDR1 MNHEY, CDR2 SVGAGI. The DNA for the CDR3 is TGTGCCAGCAGTTTTCGGACTGATTACAATGAGCAGTTCTTC. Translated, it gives CASSFRTDYNEQFF.

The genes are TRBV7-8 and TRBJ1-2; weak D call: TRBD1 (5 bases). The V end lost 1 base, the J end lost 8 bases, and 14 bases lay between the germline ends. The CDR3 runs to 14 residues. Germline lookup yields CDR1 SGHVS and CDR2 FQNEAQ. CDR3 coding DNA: TGTGCCAGCAGCTTAGGTGATAGGGGTTTCGGCTACACCTTC. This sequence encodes CASSLGDRGFGYTF.

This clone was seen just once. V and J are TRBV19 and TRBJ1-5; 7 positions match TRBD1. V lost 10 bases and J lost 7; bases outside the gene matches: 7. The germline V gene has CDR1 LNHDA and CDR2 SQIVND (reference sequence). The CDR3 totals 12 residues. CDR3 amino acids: CATKTGHQPQHF. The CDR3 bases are TGTGCCACCAAGACAGGGCACCAGCCCCAGCATTTT.

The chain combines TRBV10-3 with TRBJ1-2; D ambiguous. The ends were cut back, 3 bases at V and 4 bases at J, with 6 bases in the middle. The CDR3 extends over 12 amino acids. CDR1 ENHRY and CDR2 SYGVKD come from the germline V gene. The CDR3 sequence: CAISEQSYGYTF. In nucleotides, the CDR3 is TGTGCCATCAGTGAACAGAGCTATGGCTACACCTTC.

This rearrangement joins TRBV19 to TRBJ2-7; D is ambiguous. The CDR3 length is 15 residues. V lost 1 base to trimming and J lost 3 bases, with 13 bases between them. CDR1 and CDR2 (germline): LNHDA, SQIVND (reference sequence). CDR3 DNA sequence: TGTGCCAGTAGTATAGCCCCTCAGGATTTCTACGAGCAGTACTTC. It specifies CASSIAPQDFYEQYF.

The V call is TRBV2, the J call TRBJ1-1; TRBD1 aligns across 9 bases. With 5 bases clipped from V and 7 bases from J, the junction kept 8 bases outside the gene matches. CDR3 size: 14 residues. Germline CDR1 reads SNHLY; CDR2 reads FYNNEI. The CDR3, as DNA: TGTGCCAGCAGTCCCCGGACAGGGGAAAATGAAGCTTTCTTT. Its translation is CASSPRTGENEAFF.

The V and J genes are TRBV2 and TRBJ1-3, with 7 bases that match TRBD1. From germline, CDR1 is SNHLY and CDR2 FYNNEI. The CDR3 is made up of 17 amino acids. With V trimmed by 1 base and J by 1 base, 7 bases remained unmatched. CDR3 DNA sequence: TGTGCCAGCAGTGAAGGCGACAGGGTTGTTTCTGGAAACACCATATATTTT. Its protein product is CASSEGDRVVSGNTIYF.

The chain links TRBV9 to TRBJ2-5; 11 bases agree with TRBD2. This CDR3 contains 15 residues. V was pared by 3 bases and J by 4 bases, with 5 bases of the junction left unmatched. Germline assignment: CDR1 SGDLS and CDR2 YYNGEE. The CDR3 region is CASSGIAGGPETQYF. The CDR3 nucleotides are TGTGCCAGCAGCGGGATAGCGGGGGGGCCAGAGACCCAGTACTTC. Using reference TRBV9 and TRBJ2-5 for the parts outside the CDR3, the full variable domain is DSGVTQTPKHLITATGQRVTLRCSPRSGDLSVYWYQQSLDQGLQFLIQYYNGEERAKGNILERFSAQQFPDLHSELNLSSLELGDSALYFCASSGIAGGPETQYFGPGTRLLVL.

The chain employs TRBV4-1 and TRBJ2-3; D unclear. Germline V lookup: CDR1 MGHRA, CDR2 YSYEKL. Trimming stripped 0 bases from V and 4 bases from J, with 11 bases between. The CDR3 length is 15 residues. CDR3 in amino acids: CASSQDQMGADTQYF. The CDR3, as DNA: TGCGCCAGCAGCCAAGACCAGATGGGCGCAGATACGCAGTATTTT.

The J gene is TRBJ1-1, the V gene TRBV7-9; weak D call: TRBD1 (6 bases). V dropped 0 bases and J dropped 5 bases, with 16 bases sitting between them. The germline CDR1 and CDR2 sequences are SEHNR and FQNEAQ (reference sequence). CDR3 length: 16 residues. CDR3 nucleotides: TGTGCCAGCAGCTTAGCGGAATTGGGGGCGAGGACTGAAGCTTTCTTT. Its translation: CASSLAELGARTEAFF.

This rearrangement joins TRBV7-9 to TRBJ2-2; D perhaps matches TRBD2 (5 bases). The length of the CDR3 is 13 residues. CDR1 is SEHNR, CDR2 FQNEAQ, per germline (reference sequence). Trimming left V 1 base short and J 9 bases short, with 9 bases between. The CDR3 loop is CASSLGPGRELFF. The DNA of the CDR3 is TGTGCCAGCAGCTTAGGACCCGGGAGGGAGCTGTTTTTT.

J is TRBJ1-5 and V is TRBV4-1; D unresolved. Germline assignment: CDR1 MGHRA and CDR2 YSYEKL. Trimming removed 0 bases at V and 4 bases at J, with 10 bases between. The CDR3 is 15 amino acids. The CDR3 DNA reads TGCGCCAGCAGCCAAGAATTATCAGTAAATCAGCCCCAGCATTTT. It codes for CASSQELSVNQPQHF.

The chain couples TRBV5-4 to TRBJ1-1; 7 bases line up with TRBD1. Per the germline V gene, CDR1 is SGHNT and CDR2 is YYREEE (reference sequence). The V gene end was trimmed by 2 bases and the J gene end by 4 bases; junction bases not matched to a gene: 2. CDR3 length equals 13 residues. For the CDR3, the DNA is TGTGCCAGCAGCTTTTGGGACAGCACTGAAGCTTTCTTT. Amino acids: CASSFWDSTEAFF.